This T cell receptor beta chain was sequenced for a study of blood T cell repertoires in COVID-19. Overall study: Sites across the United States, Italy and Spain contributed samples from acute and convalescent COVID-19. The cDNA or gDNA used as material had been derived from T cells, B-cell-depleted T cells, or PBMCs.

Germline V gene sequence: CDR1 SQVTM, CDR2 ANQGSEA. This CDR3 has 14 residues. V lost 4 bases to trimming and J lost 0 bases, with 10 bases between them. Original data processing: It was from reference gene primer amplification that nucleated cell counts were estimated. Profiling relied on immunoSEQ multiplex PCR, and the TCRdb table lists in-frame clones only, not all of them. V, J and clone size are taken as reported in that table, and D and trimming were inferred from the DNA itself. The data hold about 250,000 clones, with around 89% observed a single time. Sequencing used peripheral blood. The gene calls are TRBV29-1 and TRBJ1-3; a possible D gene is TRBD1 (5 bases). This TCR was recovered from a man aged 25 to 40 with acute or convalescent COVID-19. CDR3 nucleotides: TGCAGCGTTGGCCCCGACAGCTCTGGAAACACCATATATTTT. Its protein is CSVGPDSSGNTIYF.